The next 3 T cell receptor beta chains were all read from a single sample in a study of blood T cell repertoires in COVID-19 (dated by TCRdb to the early 2020s). Library method: the immunoSEQ multiplex PCR assay. TCRdb provides this immuneACCESS table in a form limited to in-frame rearrangements. Some clones are lacking; in checked studies, under half of them reflect an unresolved V gene, and why the rest are absent is not known. Across this sample there are hundreds of thousands of clones, with more than 75% seen only once. The ten largest clones add up to 1% of the sample. Source material: PBMCs or T cells enriched from blood (not recorded which). These receptors came from a woman in her 30s who had recovered from COVID-19.

The J gene is TRBJ1-5, the V gene TRBV2; possible D gene TRBD1, 6 bases. The ends were cut back, 4 bases at V and 4 bases at J, with 11 bases in the middle. The CDR3 extends over 14 amino acids. The V gene's germline CDR1 is SNHLY and CDR2 FYNNEI. For the CDR3, the DNA is TGTGCCAGCAGTGGTAGGCAGGGGAATCAGCCCCAGCATTTT. Amino acids: CASSGRQGNQPQHF.

The chain combines TRBV7-8 with TRBJ2-3; 7 bases fit TRBD1. From germline, CDR1 is SGHVS and CDR2 FQNEAQ. The CDR3 runs to 14 residues. Trimming took 5 bases from V and 5 from J; bases not matched to a gene: 7. Here the CDR3 reads CASSRGGYGDTQYF. As DNA, the CDR3 is TGTGCCAGCAGCCGAGGGGGCTACGGAGATACGCAGTATTTT.

CDR3 amino acids: CASSLEVGRGQGMYEQYF. Here the CDR3 DNA reads TGCGCCAGCAGCTTGGAAGTCGGGCGTGGACAGGGTATGTACGAGCAGTACTTC. The gene calls are TRBV5-1 and TRBJ2-7, with 8 bases identical to TRBD1. V dropped 0 bases and J dropped 4; count of bases not matched to a gene: 15. This CDR3 has 18 residues. Germline CDR1 reads SGHRS; CDR2 reads YFSETQ. The variable domain in full, with the rest retrieved from reference TRBV5-1 and TRBJ2-7, is KAGVTQTPRYLIKTRGQQVTLSCSPISGHRSVSWYQQTPGQGLQFLFEYFSETQRNKGNFPGRFSGRQFSNSRSEMNVSTLELGDSALYLCASSLEVGRGQGMYEQYFGPGTRLTVT.